This TCR beta chain was observed in a study of blood T cell repertoires in COVID-19. As for the study in general: Samples taken during acute and convalescent COVID-19 were collected in the United States, Italy and Spain. In each case, the material was cDNA or gDNA derived from T cells, B-cell-depleted T cells, or PBMCs.

The method was immunoSEQ multiplex PCR; TCRdb's version includes in-frame clones alone and lacks a portion of them. The table has nearly 100,000 clones, less than 85% seen once. J gave up 0 bases and V 1 base, and 3 bases lay outside the gene matches. Germline V CDR1 and CDR2: LGHNA, YNFKEQ. The CDR3 length is 16 residues. Sequenced material: peripheral blood. This clonotype was sampled from a woman aged 60-70 years with acute or convalescent COVID-19. The chain is built from TRBV4-2 and TRBJ2-3; 8 positions match TRBD2. CDR3 coding DNA: TGTGCCAGCAGCCAAGGGGCGGGGGGAAGCACAGATACGCAGTATTTT. As protein: CASSQGAGGSTDTQYF.